The 17 T cell receptor beta chains below all came from one sample that was sequenced in a study of CD8 T cells in ankylosing spondylitis. The study's findings and limits: A TCR beta motif made of about eight highly homologous variants seemed typical of ankylosing spondylitis blood.

TCRdb ran MiXCR on the 5' RACE reads and lists one entry per CDR3 protein. The repertoire includes approximately 300,000 distinct CDR3 sequences, 7% to 9% of them detected once, and approximately 15% sits in the top ten. Antigens for these TCRs are unknown. The sequencing input was blood, either unsorted or a sorted T cell fraction (not recorded which). These receptors all come from a male donor with ankylosing spondylitis.

This clonotype came up many times. J is TRBJ2-3 and V is TRBV7-3, with a possible D match to TRBD2 (6 bases). Germline lookup yields CDR1 SGHTA and CDR2 FQGTGA. The CDR3 contains 17 residues. Trimming took off 4 bases at V and 6 bases at J, with 23 bases between the two ends. The CDR3 sequence is CASSSGRAGPRFDTQYF. The CDR3 DNA is TGTGCCAGCAGCTCCGGACGGGCGGGACCGCGCTTCGATACGCAGTATTTT.

This clonotype came up many times. The chain joins TRBV18 to TRBJ1-1; maybe TRBD1 (6 bases). Germline V gene lookup returns CDR1 KGHSH and CDR2 LQKENI. With 2 bases removed from V and 1 base from J, the gap between germline ends came to 14 bases. The CDR3 covers 16 residues. The CDR3 loop is CASSPVLSGANTEAFF. Written as DNA, the CDR3 is TGTGCCAGCTCACCAGTCTTATCGGGGGCGAACACTGAAGCTTTCTTT.

CDR3 nucleotides: TGTGCCAGCAGTTTTTTCGGGAGTGGTTACGAGCAGTACTTC. Residues: CASSFFGSGYEQYF. The chain recombines TRBV28 with TRBJ2-7, with D possibly matching TRBD2 (6 bases). Germline CDR1 and CDR2: MDHEN and SYDVKM. The CDR3 covers 14 residues. V lost 3 bases to trimming and J lost 4 bases, with 13 bases between them.

The chain joins TRBV29-1 to TRBJ2-1; 7 nucleotides match TRBD1. In germline, CDR1 is SQVTM, CDR2 ANQGSEA. This CDR3 comprises 12 residues. With 4 bases clipped from V and 8 bases from J, the junction kept 5 bases outside the gene matches. The CDR3 coding sequence is TGCAGCGTTGCACCAGGGGGACATGAGCAGTTCTTC. Translating gives CSVAPGGHEQFF.

V is TRBV10-3 and J is TRBJ1-1; weak D call: TRBD1 (6 bases). The CDR3 is 14 amino acids. The germline CDR1 and CDR2 sequences are ENHRY and SYGVKD. V was cut by 8 bases and J by 3 bases, with 16 bases left in between. The DNA of the CDR3 is TGTGCCATCGGGATCGGGGGCGGGGACACTGAAGCTTTCTTT. Its translation: CAIGIGGGDTEAFF.

V gene TRBV9 combines with J gene TRBJ2-5; no firm D call. The V end was cut by 0 bases, the J end by 3 bases, with 9 bases between. The CDR3 consists of 14 residues. CDR1 is SGDLS and CDR2 is YYNGEE in the germline V gene. The DNA of the CDR3 is TGTGCCAGCAGCGTAGTTGGTAGAGAAGAGACCCAGTACTTC. As protein: CASSVVGREETQYF. The variable domain in full, with the rest retrieved from reference TRBV9 and TRBJ2-5, is DSGVTQTPKHLITATGQRVTLRCSPRSGDLSVYWYQQSLDQGLQFLIQYYNGEERAKGNILERFSAQQFPDLHSELNLSSLELGDSALYFCASSVVGREETQYFGPGTRLLVL.

This clonotype was observed many times. This chain links TRBV7-8 with TRBJ2-3; possible D gene TRBD2, 6 bases. The germline V and J ends were trimmed by 7 bases and 0 bases, with 11 bases remaining between them. CDR3 length equals 14 residues. Germline V gene lookup returns CDR1 SGHVS and CDR2 FQNEAQ. Here the CDR3 DNA reads TGTGCCAGCAACGGAGGGACTAGCACAGATACGCAGTATTTT. Translating gives CASNGGTSTDTQYF.

This clonotype was counted between two and nine times. The rearrangement links TRBV12-3 or TRBV12-4 to TRBJ1-1; the match to TRBD1 covers 7 bases. This CDR3 contains 15 residues. V lost 3 bases, J lost 5 bases, and 9 bases stayed unmatched. CDR3 sequence reads: CASSLNPGGRTEAFF. The CDR3 region has the DNA TGTGCCAGCAGTTTGAACCCAGGGGGACGAACTGAAGCTTTCTTT.

The table lists this clonotype with many counts. V usage is TRBV5-1 and J usage is TRBJ2-3, with TRBD2 matching 8 bases. The V gene's germline CDR1 is SGHRS and CDR2 YFSETQ. With 1 base clipped from V and 1 base from J, the junction kept 14 bases outside the gene matches. The CDR3 runs to 19 residues. The CDR3 region has the DNA TGCGCCAGCAGCTTGTTCTTTGCGGGAGGATATGAGGGCACAGATACGCAGTATTTT. This codes for CASSLFFAGGYEGTDTQYF.

This clonotype was found a few times. The V call is TRBV20-1, the J call TRBJ2-7, with 11 bases lining up with TRBD2. CDR3 size: 16 residues. The V gene end was trimmed by 6 bases and the J gene end by 3 bases; junction bases not matched to a gene: 13. Germline V CDR1 and CDR2: DFQATT, SNEGSKA (reference sequence). The CDR3 DNA is TGCAGTGCCACCGCCCCGACTAGCGGGATCTACTACGAGCAGTACTTC. Residues: CSATAPTSGIYYEQYF.

V and J are TRBV24-1 and TRBJ2-3, with TRBD2 matching over 9 bases. V lost 2 bases and J lost 2; bases outside the gene matches: 10. Germline V gene lookup returns CDR1 KGHDR and CDR2 SFDVKD. The CDR3 has 18 residues. CDR3 amino acids: CATSDSGSSGAITDTQYF. The CDR3 bases are TGTGCCACCAGTGATTCGGGGTCTAGCGGGGCGATCACAGATACGCAGTATTTT.

This clonotype was seen only a few times. The chain employs TRBV29-1 and TRBJ1-2; D call uncertain. The germline V gene encodes CDR1 SQVTM and CDR2 ANQGSEA. V lost 4 bases and J 6 bases, leaving 15 bases between the germline ends. The CDR3 contains 13 residues. The CDR3 reads CSVVPWTEDGYTF. The CDR3 DNA is TGCAGCGTTGTCCCCTGGACCGAGGATGGCTACACCTTC.

This clonotype was detected only a few times. The CDR3 bases are TGTGCCAGCAGCCAGGGACACGGGCTCACCTACGAGCAGTACTTC. It specifies CASSQGHGLTYEQYF. The chain links TRBV7-9 to TRBJ2-7; maybe TRBD1 (6 bases). Trimming removed 5 bases from V and 2 bases from J, with 16 bases in between. CDR3 length: 15 residues. Germline V gene lookup returns CDR1 SEHNR and CDR2 FQNEAQ (reference sequence).

This clonotype was detected a few times. The chain couples TRBV27 to TRBJ1-5; D ambiguous. The CDR3 is made up of 13 amino acids. V was trimmed by 4 bases and J by 2 bases, leaving 6 bases between them. From germline, CDR1 is MNHEY and CDR2 SMNVEV (reference sequence). The CDR3 DNA reads as TGTGCCAGCAGTTGGGTTGGCAATCAGCCCCAGCATTTT. Translation gives CASSWVGNQPQHF.

The chain combines TRBV6-1 with TRBJ2-7; D is perhaps TRBD1 or TRBD2 (5 bases each). In germline, CDR1 is MNHNS, CDR2 SASEGT. There are 12 residues in the CDR3. Trimming removed 7 bases from V and 2 bases from J, with 9 bases in between. CDR3: CASTGATYEQYF. CDR3 nucleotide sequence: TGTGCCAGCACCGGGGCTACCTACGAGCAGTACTTC.

This clonotype was picked up a small number of times. This chain connects TRBV10-3 to TRBJ2-7; 11 bases are shared with TRBD1. V gave up 6 bases and J gave up 4 bases; unmatched junction bases: 5. CDR1 ENHRY and CDR2 SYGVKD come from the germline V gene. CDR3 length: 14 residues. This CDR3 reads CAIRRTGGTYEQYF. The DNA for the CDR3 is TGTGCCATCAGGCGGACAGGGGGCACGTACGAGCAGTACTTC.

A note on this clonotype: This CDR3 is missing its conserved last phenylalanine or tryptophan, likely due to a read error. The genes are TRBV7-2 and TRBJ1-2; 10 bases agree with TRBD1. Per germline, CDR1 SGHTA and CDR2 FQGNSA. The trim removed 5 bases at V and 2 bases at J, leaving 8 bases unmatched. The CDR3 contains 16 residues. CDR3: CASSRSGTGENYGYTS. In DNA form, the CDR3 reads TGTGCCAGCAGCCGCTCCGGGACAGGGGAAAACTATGGCTACACCTCC.